Listed below are T cell receptor beta chains from one sample, sequenced in a study of blood T cell repertoires in COVID-19. The repertoire was sequenced with immunoSEQ multiplex PCR; TCRdb's copy has only in-frame clones and lacks some. The sample includes about 280,000 clones, roughly 89% of them seen just once. The sequenced material came from peripheral blood. Receptors originate from a woman aged 40 to 55 who had recovered from COVID-19. Each CDR3 is given with its conserved first and last residue. The order of the fields is D gene, V gene, clone size, J gene, CDR3 DNA, CDR3 protein. D genes are given only for firm matches. Expanded clones get a size class; other rows say once, few or many, or leave the size out.

>.|TRBV9|once|TRBJ2-1
TGTGCCAGCAGCGTAGGGGGGGTAGCGTTCAATGAGCAGTTCTTC
CASSVGGVAFNEQFF
>TRBD2|TRBV4-2|few|TRBJ2-3
TGTGCCAGCAGCCAAGGAGCGGCGGGAGCAGATACGCAGTATTTT
CASSQGAAGADTQYF
>TRBD1|TRBV28|.|TRBJ1-1
TGTGCCAGCAGACTCGGGACAGGGCGATCCACTGAAGCTTTCTTT
CASRLGTGRSTEAFF
>.|TRBV19|.|TRBJ2-5
TGTGCCAGCCAAGGGGGTGGAGAGACCCAGTACTTC
CASQGGGETQYF
>TRBD2|TRBV9|.|TRBJ2-7
TGTGCCAGCAGCGTAGGGGCTAGCGGGGACTACGAGCAGTACTTC
CASSVGASGDYEQYF
>.|TRBV4-1|.|TRBJ2-3
TGCGCCAGCAGCCAAGATCCAGCGGGTAGCACAGATACGCAGTATTTT
CASSQDPAGSTDTQYF
>TRBD1|TRBV28|once|TRBJ2-2
TGTGCCAGCAGTAAGGACAGGGTGAATACCGGGGAGCTGTTTTTT
CASSKDRVNTGELFF
>.|TRBV19|.|TRBJ2-3
TGTGCCAGTAGTATAGATCTAGGGGGCACAGATACGCAGTATTTT
CASSIDLGGTDTQYF
>.|TRBV27|.|TRBJ2-5
TGTGCCAGCAGTTGGTCCCTTGGTAGCCAAGAGACCCAGTACTTC
CASSWSLGSQETQYF
>TRBD1|TRBV5-5|.|TRBJ1-6
TGTGCCAGCAGCTCCAAGACAGGGGATAATTCACCCCTCCACTTT
CASSSKTGDNSPLHF
>.|TRBV10-1|.|TRBJ2-1
TGCGCCAGCAGTGAAGGTGGGAGTCGGAATGAGCAGTTCTTC
CASSEGGSRNEQFF
>TRBD1|TRBV20-1|.|TRBJ1-2
TGCAGTGCTAGTAGGACAGGGGGCCACTATGGCTACACCTTC
CSASRTGGHYGYTF
>TRBD1|TRBV14|.|TRBJ1-6
TGTGCCAGCAGCCAAGGACAGGGACGATCACCCCTCCACTTT
CASSQGQGRSPLHF
>TRBD1|TRBV27|.|TRBJ2-7
TGTGCCAGCGGGGGACAGGGCGCCTACGAGCAGTACTTC
CASGGQGAYEQYF
>.|TRBV10-3|.|TRBJ2-7
TGTGCCATCAGTGCCGGGACAAACTACGAGCAGTACTTC
CAISAGTNYEQYF
>.|TRBV10-3|.|TRBJ2-3
TGTGCCATCAGTGCCCAGGGGGTAGCGGGATTTACAGATACGCAGTATTTT
CAISAQGVAGFTDTQYF
>TRBD1|TRBV9|.|TRBJ1-2
TGTGCCAGCAGCAATCGGGCGGGACAGGGGAACTATGGCTACACCTTC
CASSNRAGQGNYGYTF
>.|TRBV27|.|TRBJ2-1
TGTGCCAGCAGTCCTCCCCTCTTAGGCCCCCCGGGTCCGCAGTTCTTC
CASSPPLLGPPGPQFF
>TRBD1|TRBV27|.|TRBJ2-7
TGTGCCAGCAGTTCCCTAGGGGGCCTGAACGAGCAGTACTTC
CASSSLGGLNEQYF
>TRBD2|TRBV7-6|.|TRBJ2-1
TGTGCCAGCAGCTTACTAGCGGGCAGCTCCTACAATGAGCAGTTCTTC
CASSLLAGSSYNEQFF
>.|TRBV3-1/TRBV3-2|.|TRBJ2-3
TGTGCCAGCAGCCAGGCGGGTTTCACAGATACGCAGTATTTT
CASSQAGFTDTQYF
>.|TRBV29-1|.|TRBJ1-5
TGCAGCGTTGCGGGGGGTGGGGGACAGCCCCAGCATTTT
CSVAGGGGQPQHF
>.|TRBV5-1|.|TRBJ2-7
TGCGCCAGCAGCTTGATTCCGAGCTCCTACGAGCAGTACTTC
CASSLIPSSYEQYF
>.|TRBV5-1|once|TRBJ2-7
TGCGCCAGCAGCTTGGATCGGCCAGGAGCGGGCGAGCAGTACTTC
CASSLDRPGAGEQYF
>.|TRBV5-1|once|TRBJ2-7
TGCGCCAGCAGCTTGGGAGTACCCTACGAGCAGTACTTC
CASSLGVPYEQYF
>.|TRBV19|once|TRBJ2-5
TGTGCCAGTAGTATCCAGGGAGAGACCCAGTACTTC
CASSIQGETQYF
>.|TRBV30|once|TRBJ1-2
TGTGCCTGGAGCGATTGGACAGATTTGTATGGCTACACCTTC
CAWSDWTDLYGYTF
>TRBD1|TRBV5-1|.|TRBJ1-1
TGCGCCAGCAGCCTATCCGGACAGGGGCTGAACACTGAAGCTTTCTTT
CASSLSGQGLNTEAFF
>TRBD2|TRBV2|once|TRBJ2-5
TGTGCCAGCAGTGGTCGAGTAGCGGGAGGGTCGAGAGAGACCCAGTACTTC
CASSGRVAGGSRETQYF
>.|TRBV5-1|.|TRBJ2-5
TGCGCCAGCAGCTCCGACCCCGGGGGAGTGGGTAGTGGAGAGACCCAGTACTTC
CASSSDPGGVGSGETQYF
>.|TRBV7-2|.|TRBJ2-5
TGTGCCAGCAGCTTCAGACAGCAACGCGAGACCCAGTACTTC
CASSFRQQRETQYF